This TCR beta chain originates from a study of yellow fever vaccine responses in identical twins (dated by TCRdb to 2017 to 2018). Looking at the study overall: Focusing on identical twins, the study followed the T cell clones that responded to the vaccine, and did so with precision.

This clonotype was seen once. This clone's antigen is unknown. Base qualities are not provided; no much larger clone lies one nucleotide away. On its own, one read is weak support. The paper as a whole reports these results and caveats: According to the authors, the vaccine-induced T cell response in identical twins seemed to be partly convergent and partly specific to each individual.

According to the germline V gene (reference sequence), CDR1 reads SGHAT and CDR2 reads FQDESV. Trimming leaves V shorter by 5 bases and J shorter by 3 bases, with the junction holding 4 bases beyond the gene matches. The CDR3 has 14 amino acids, counting the end cysteine and phenylalanine. Only the CDR3 DNA is retained, 42 bases long and in frame from the first base. The library was generated by RT-PCR. Sequencing took place on an Illumina HiSeq 2500. TCRdb reanalyzed the raw reads on its own, using fastp at Q25 for trimming and MiXCR for clone calling, and kept in-frame beta chains. Merged by CDR3 protein, the rows form single entries marked with the most common genes and DNA. Across this sample there are 1,500 to 2,000 distinct CDR3 sequences, with approximately 80% seen only once. The ten largest make up 28% of the sample.

This sequence was found in a female donor who received the yellow fever vaccine. The rearranged segments are TRBV11-1 and TRBJ2-3, with 8 bases matching TRBD1. Sequencing used T cells from blood (PBMCs), unsorted or a sorted subset (not recorded which), obtained before or after yellow fever vaccination (not recorded which). The base sequence is TGTGCCAGCAGCCCCAGGGGGCGGACAGATACGCAGTATTTT. Its protein reads: CASSPRGRTDTQYF.